Below are 21 T cell receptor beta chains sequenced from a single sample in a study of CD8+CD57+ T cells in acquired aplastic anemia. TCR beta VDJ and CDR3 profiling used genomic DNA as template. One entry per CDR3 protein results from TCRdb running MiXCR on the reads. The table has approximately 130,000 distinct CDR3 sequences, roughly 40% seen once. Previously, flow cytometry had revealed CD8+CD57+ cell expansion in the patients chosen for sequencing. Input material: sorted CD4+, CD8+, or CD8+CD57+ T cells (not recorded which) from PBMCs. These receptors originate from a human donor with aplastic anemia.

This sequence joins TRBV24-1 and TRBJ2-3, with 7 positions matching TRBD2. The CDR3 has 15 residues. Trimming at V came to 7 bases and at J to 3 bases, leaving 9 bases not matched to a gene. Germline CDR1 reads KGHDR; CDR2 reads SFDVKD. CDR3 bases: TGTGCCACCAGCAGTGGGGGGGGTGGTACAGATACGCAGTATTTT. Its translation: CATSSGGGGTDTQYF.

Concerning this clonotype: A clone one base away is much larger, so this may be a read error. The CDR3 DNA is TGCGGTGCTAGAGATCCCGCCCAGGGGGAGACCCAGTACTTC. This sequence encodes CGARDPAQGETQYF. V and J are TRBV20-1 and TRBJ2-5, with a weak D call TRBD1 (6 bases). CDR1 is DFQATT and CDR2 is SNEGSKA in the germline V gene (reference sequence). The CDR3 has 14 residues.

Of note for this clonotype: The junction and the germline gene differ at one end; a read error may be behind it. The V call is TRBV10-3, the J call TRBJ2-5; 13 nucleotides match TRBD2. The V gene's germline CDR1 is ENHRY and CDR2 SYGVKD. This CDR3 spans 12 amino acids. CDR3 residues: CAISGTSGTRYF. The DNA for the CDR3 is TGTGCCATCAGCGGGACTAGCGGGACCCGGTACTTC.

CDR3 region: CAWSVGQDKRSYEQYV. The CDR3 DNA reads as TGTGCCTGGAGTGTAGGGCAAGACAAACGTTCCTACGAGCAGTACGTC. The chain employs TRBV30 and TRBJ2-7; no definite D call. The germline V gene has CDR1 GTSNPN and CDR2 SVGIG (reference sequence). Between the trimmed V and J ends, which lost 0 bases and 1 base, there was a span of 16 bases. The CDR3 sequence is 16 residues long.

As regards this clonotype: Being one base from a much bigger clone, this may be a read error. The chain links TRBV6-5 to TRBJ1-1, with no clear D. The CDR3 is 15 residues long. Germline V gene sequence: CDR1 MNHEY, CDR2 SVGAGI. The CDR3 DNA is TGTGCCAGCGGTTACCGCGCCACATTGAACACTGAAGCTTTCTTT. Translation: CASGYRATLNTEAFF.

This clonotype was seen at least ten times. The chain employs TRBV10-3 and TRBJ1-2; D might be TRBD1 (5 bases). V lost 7 bases and J 8 bases, leaving 17 bases between the germline ends. This CDR3 is built from 13 residues. CDR1 and CDR2 from the germline V gene are ENHRY and SYGVKD. CDR3 residues: CAINLDGTFGYTF. The DNA of the CDR3 is TGTGCCATCAACCTAGACGGGACGTTCGGCTACACCTTC.

This clonotype appeared many times. This chain links TRBV7-2 with TRBJ1-5, with D perhaps TRBD1 (5 bases). Trimming pared 5 bases from V and 3 bases from J, leaving 14 bases between. Germline V CDR1 and CDR2: SGHTA, FQGNSA. This CDR3 has 15 residues. CDR3 bases: TGTGCCAGCAGCCCCGCGGGGGGGACCAATCAGCCCCAGCATTTT. Protein product: CASSPAGGTNQPQHF.

This clonotype was detected many times. The V gene is TRBV20-1, the J gene TRBJ1-1; 7 nucleotides match TRBD1. Trimming at V came to 3 bases and at J to 6 bases, leaving 4 bases not matched to a gene. This CDR3 is built from 12 residues. Germline values: CDR1 DFQATT, CDR2 SNEGSKA (reference sequence). The CDR3 nucleotides are TGCAGTGCTAGTCAGGGGGTGGCTGAAGCTTTCTTT. Translated: CSASQGVAEAFF.

This clonotype has just a few counts. A much larger clone sits a single nucleotide away, making a read error possible. CDR3 sequence reads: CASSPSAGQGVNEQYV. CDR3 in DNA: TGCGCCAGCAGCCCGTCTGCTGGACAGGGGGTAAACGAGCAGTACGTC. V gene TRBV5-1 combines with J gene TRBJ2-7, with 10 bases fitting TRBD1. CDR3 size: 16 residues. Germline loops: CDR1 SGHRS, CDR2 YFSETQ. Trimming removed 4 bases from V and 5 bases from J; junction bases left unmatched: 12.

Concerning this clonotype: The junction and the germline gene differ at one end; a read error may be behind it. The chain combines TRBV5-6 with TRBJ2-5; 9 nucleotides agree with TRBD2. The CDR3 contains 16 residues. The germline gives CDR1 SGHDT, CDR2 YYEEEE. DNA of the CDR3: TGTGCCAGCAGCCTATCCCCTAGCGGGACCCAAGAGGCCCAGTACTTC. Protein: CASSLSPSGTQEAQYF.

The count of this clonotype is one. The V call is TRBV18, the J call TRBJ1-3, with 9 bases identical to TRBD1. The V and J ends lost 5 bases and 8 bases, in that order; junction bases with no gene match: 7. Germline assignment: CDR1 KGHSH and CDR2 LQKENI. The CDR3 has 14 amino acids. DNA for the CDR3: TGTGCCAGCTCAGAGGACAGGGGTGAGGACACCATATATTTT. Residues: CASSEDRGEDTIYF.

This clonotype was found many times. CDR3 DNA: TGTGCCAGCGGGGAGGAATACTCCTACGAGCAGTACTTC. Encoded protein: CASGEEYSYEQYF. V gene TRBV2 combines with J gene TRBJ2-7, with a possible D match to TRBD2 (6 bases). This CDR3 comprises 13 residues. Germline loops: CDR1 SNHLY, CDR2 FYNNEI. With 8 bases removed from V and 0 bases from J, the gap between germline ends came to 11 bases.

The rearrangement links TRBV3-1 to TRBJ1-2; D might be TRBD1 (5 bases). The V gene lost 6 bases and the J gene lost 2 bases, with 13 bases spanning the gap. The CDR3 is 14 residues long. Germline CDR1 and CDR2: LGHDT and YNNKEL (reference sequence). CDR3 DNA sequence: TGTGCCAGCAGTGCCCCGGGGGGGAACTATGGCTACACCTTC. Translating it yields CASSAPGGNYGYTF.

This clonotype was seen at least ten times. The chain uses TRBV10-2 and TRBJ2-2; 8 nucleotides match TRBD1. The CDR3 extends over 16 amino acids. The ends lost 2 bases at V and 6 bases at J; junction bases unmatched: 8. CDR1 is WSHSY, CDR2 SAAADI, per germline. The CDR3 coding sequence is TGCGCCAGCAGTGAGAGGGCCGGGACAGGTCCCGGGGAGCTGTTTTTT. Residues: CASSERAGTGPGELFF.

V usage is TRBV3-1 and J usage is TRBJ1-5; D unresolved. Germline CDR1 and CDR2: LGHDT and YNNKEL (reference sequence). V shed 0 bases and J shed 0 bases, with 12 bases lying between them. The CDR3 totals 17 residues. CDR3 in amino acids: CASSQDWTEYSNQPQHF. As DNA, the CDR3 is TGTGCCAGCAGCCAAGATTGGACGGAGTATAGCAATCAGCCCCAGCATTTT.

A remark on this clonotype: With a much larger clone just one base away, this may be a read error. The rearrangement uses TRBV20-1 and TRBJ2-2; D possibly matches TRBD1 or TRBD2 (5 bases each). The CDR3 totals 13 residues. Germline-derived CDR1 and CDR2 are DFQATT and SNEGSKA (reference sequence). CDR3 nucleotide sequence: TGCAGTGCCTTGGGACCGATTGCCGGGGAGCTGCTTTTT. Translation gives CSALGPIAGELLF.

This clonotype was counted ten times or more. The rearrangement uses TRBV11-2 and TRBJ2-5; D not resolved. The CDR3 runs to 14 residues. Germline lookup yields CDR1 SGHAT and CDR2 FQNNGV. V was pared by 0 bases and J by 4 bases, with 9 bases between. The CDR3 here is CASSLDHFRETQYF. The CDR3 DNA follows: TGTGCCAGCAGCTTAGATCACTTTCGAGAGACCCAGTACTTC. The variable domain in full, with the rest retrieved from reference TRBV11-2 and TRBJ2-5, is EAGVAQSPRYKIIEKRQSVAFWCNPISGHATLYWYQQILGQGPKLLIQFQNNGVVDDSQLPKDRFSAERLKGVDSTLKIQPAKLEDSAVYLCASSLDHFRETQYFGPGTRLLVL.

J is TRBJ1-1 and V is TRBV19, with D perhaps matching TRBD1 (6 bases). The V end was cut by 5 bases, the J end by 0 bases, with 10 bases between. CDR1 and CDR2 (germline): LNHDA, SQIVND (reference sequence). This CDR3 has 14 amino acids. As DNA, the CDR3 is TGTGCCAGTAGTCCTGGACAGTTGAACACTGAAGCTTTCTTT. Its protein product is CASSPGQLNTEAFF.

In the case of this clonotype: A much bigger clone sits one base away, suggesting this may be a read error. The rearrangement links TRBV13 to TRBJ2-6; D remains unclear. Trimming pared 8 bases from V and 1 base from J, leaving 12 bases between. The CDR3 spans 15 residues. CDR1 is PRHDT and CDR2 is FYEKMQ in the germline V gene (reference sequence). The CDR3 loop is CASGASPSGANVLTF. For the CDR3, the DNA is TGTGCCAGCGGCGCCTCTCCTTCTGGGGCCAACGTCCTGACTTTC.

This sequence joins TRBV6-2 or TRBV6-3 and TRBJ2-5; D not certain. The V gene lost 7 bases and the J gene lost 5 bases, with 20 bases spanning the gap. Per germline, CDR1 MNHEY and CDR2 SVGEGT. The CDR3 spans 15 residues. The CDR3 reads CASTSGPHGRETQYF. The CDR3 DNA is TGTGCCAGCACTTCCGGGCCGCATGGCAGGGAGACCCAGTACTTC.

The genes are TRBV20-1 and TRBJ1-5, with D maybe TRBD1 (6 bases). Trimming left V 4 bases short and J 2 bases short, with 15 bases between. CDR1 DFQATT and CDR2 SNEGSKA come from the germline V gene (reference sequence). The CDR3 sequence is 15 residues long. CDR3: CSAKGGGMGNQPQHF. The CDR3 DNA sequence: TGCAGTGCTAAGGGAGGGGGGATGGGCAATCAGCCCCAGCATTTT.